This passage covers 18 T cell receptor beta chains from one sample sequenced in a study of T cell repertoires in aging, cancer and after chemotherapy. Rearranged V-D-J TRB sequences were amplified with a mixed TRB-A/B primer pool. TCRdb fed the multiplex PCR reads into MiXCR, producing one record per CDR3 protein. The top ten hold roughly 8.8% of the sample, which has 5,000 or so distinct CDR3 sequences, around a fifth seen once. The template was genomic DNA from peripheral blood, not RNA. Sequencing was performed on blood. These receptors all come from a human donor in good health. The donor label of this sample is uncertain.

The CDR3 nucleotides read TGTGCCAGCAGCACGGGACAGGGGGTACCTGAAGCTTTCTTT. Protein: CASSTGQGVPEAFF. The gene calls are TRBV12-3 or TRBV12-4 and TRBJ1-1; 11 bases match TRBD1. J was trimmed by 6 bases and V by 6 bases; bases with no gene match: 6. The length of the CDR3 is 14 residues.

This clonotype was counted at least ten times. CDR3 nucleotides: TGTGCCACCAGCGGGGACAGGCTAGACGGCATTCAGTACTTC. This codes for CATSGDRLDGIQYF. The V gene is TRBV15, the J gene TRBJ2-4, with 8 bases lining up with TRBD1. The CDR3 runs 14 residues. After removal of 5 bases from V and 9 bases from J, the junction contained 9 bases not matched to a gene. CDR1 and CDR2 from the germline V gene are LNHNV and YYDKDF (reference sequence).

About this clonotype itself: A read error is possible here, since a much larger clone lies one base away. This chain uses TRBV6-4 with TRBJ2-1; 9 nucleotides agree with TRBD2. This CDR3 has 15 residues. The V gene's germline CDR1 is MRHNA and CDR2 SNTAGT. CDR3 amino acids: CASSDSRGGANDQFF. DNA for the CDR3: TGTGCCAGCAGTGACTCTCGCGGGGGGGCCAATGATCAGTTCTTC.

This clonotype appeared a few times. The chain is built from TRBV6-2 or TRBV6-3 and TRBJ2-3, with a weak D call TRBD2 (5 bases). The V gene's germline CDR1 is MNHEY and CDR2 SVGEGT. Between the trimmed V and J ends, which lost 5 bases and 1 base, there was a span of 13 bases. The CDR3 is 15 residues long. The CDR3 is CASSRPSGGTDTQYF. CDR3 DNA sequence: TGTGCCAGCAGTCGCCCCAGCGGAGGCACAGATACGCAGTATTTT.

This clonotype is labeled medium-sized (0.01 to 0.1%). The chain joins TRBV12-3 or TRBV12-4 to TRBJ2-7, with TRBD2 identical over 8 bases. V was clipped by 6 bases and J by 4 bases; unmatched bases: 17. The CDR3 covers 17 residues. The CDR3 here is CASSPGLPGGGIYEQYF. CDR3 sequence (DNA): TGTGCCAGCAGCCCAGGCCTACCGGGGGGGGGCATTTACGAGCAGTACTTC.

This clonotype is deemed medium-sized (0.01 to 0.1%). The genes are TRBV7-2 and TRBJ2-1, with 12 nucleotides matching TRBD2. V was pared by 5 bases and J by 4 bases, with 6 bases of the junction left unmatched. Germline V gene sequence: CDR1 SGHTA, CDR2 FQGNSA. The CDR3 length is 16 residues. In DNA, the CDR3 is TGTGCCAGCAGCAAGACTAGCGGGGGCCGATACAATGAGCAGTTCTTC. This encodes CASSKTSGGRYNEQFF.

This clonotype was observed many times. V usage is TRBV30 and J usage is TRBJ2-2; D remains unclear. The CDR3 sequence is 14 residues long. V lost 0 bases and J 6 bases, leaving 11 bases between the germline ends. Germline loops: CDR1 GTSNPN, CDR2 SVGIG (reference sequence). The CDR3 protein is CAWSVGPPAGELFF. The CDR3 DNA reads TGTGCCTGGAGTGTTGGGCCCCCCGCCGGGGAGCTGTTTTTT. The entire variable domain, with the rest obtained from reference TRBV30 and TRBJ2-2, is as follows: SQTIHQWPATLVQPVGSPLSLECTVEGTSNPNLYWYRQAAGRGLQLLFYSVGIGQISSEVPQNLSASRPQDRQFILSSKKLLLSDSGFYLCAWSVGPPAGELFFGEGSRLTVL.

The sample holds one count of this clonotype. The rearrangement uses TRBV29-1 and TRBJ2-2; 8 bases agree with TRBD2. The CDR3 spans 15 residues. V trimming: 7 bases; J trimming: 5 bases; junction bases outside the gene matches: 12. Per germline, CDR1 SQVTM and CDR2 ANQGSEA. The CDR3: CSGAPGRDGTGELFF. The CDR3, as DNA: TGCAGCGGGGCCCCCGGGAGGGACGGGACCGGGGAGCTGTTTTTT.

By its share, this clonotype is medium-sized. The chain employs TRBV5-4 and TRBJ2-4, with D hard to call. V gave up 0 bases and J gave up 0 bases, with 4 bases separating them. Germline assignment: CDR1 SGHNT and CDR2 YYREEE (reference sequence). The CDR3 consists of 14 residues. The CDR3 loop reads CASSLGEAKNIQYF. The CDR3 coding sequence is TGTGCCAGCAGCTTGGGAGAAGCCAAAAACATTCAGTACTTC.

This clonotype is medium-sized. V usage is TRBV5-4 and J usage is TRBJ1-2, with no clear D. V was pared by 3 bases and J by 2 bases, with 2 bases between. This CDR3 contains 11 residues. Germline CDR1 reads SGHNT; CDR2 reads YYREEE (reference sequence). This chain's CDR3 is CASSYNYGYTF. The DNA for the CDR3 is TGTGCCAGCAGCTACAACTATGGCTACACCTTC. Supplemented by reference TRBV5-4 and TRBJ1-2, the full variable domain reads ETGVTQSPTHLIKTRGQQVTLRCSSQSGHNTVSWYQQALGQGPQFIFQYYREEENGRGNFPPRFSGLQFPNYSSELNVNALELDDSALYLCASSYNYGYTFGSGTRLTVV.

This clonotype is classed as medium-sized. This chain links TRBV30 with TRBJ1-5, with D perhaps TRBD1 (5 bases). This CDR3 is built from 13 residues. Germline loops: CDR1 GTSNPN, CDR2 SVGIG (reference sequence). V shed 3 bases and J shed 4 bases, with 10 bases lying between them. The chain's CDR3 is CAWRVGGNQPQHF. For the CDR3, the DNA is TGTGCCTGGAGGGTCGGGGGTAATCAGCCCCAGCATTTT.

The chain links TRBV7-9 to TRBJ2-3; a weak D match, TRBD2 (5 bases). Deletions cut 2 bases from V and 8 bases from J, with 14 bases between. The CDR3 runs 14 residues. Germline V lookup: CDR1 SEHNR, CDR2 FQNEAQ (reference sequence). CDR3 in amino acids: CASSLPLESGTQYF. The DNA for the CDR3 is TGTGCCAGCAGCTTACCACTAGAGTCGGGTACGCAGTATTTT.

V is TRBV9 and J is TRBJ1-5; the D gene is possibly TRBD1 (6 bases). The CDR3 is 15 amino acids. Germline assignment: CDR1 SGDLS and CDR2 YYNGEE. Trimming removed 1 base from V and 2 bases from J, with 10 bases in between. The CDR3 DNA is TGTGCCAGCAGCGTATCTCACAGGGGCAATCAGCCCCAGCATTTT. Protein sequence: CASSVSHRGNQPQHF.

This clonotype is medium-sized (0.01 to 0.1%) within its sample. CDR3 DNA sequence: TGTGCCAGCAGCCCCCTTAGGCGTTCACAAGAGACCCAGTACTTC. Amino acids: CASSPLRRSQETQYF. The genes are TRBV5-6 and TRBJ2-5, with D uncertain. The germline gives CDR1 SGHDT, CDR2 YYEEEE. The germline V and J ends were trimmed by 4 bases and 2 bases, with 15 bases remaining between them. The CDR3 runs to 15 residues. Supplemented by reference TRBV5-6 and TRBJ2-5, the full variable domain reads DAGVTQSPTHLIKTRGQQVTLRCSPKSGHDTVSWYQQALGQGPQFIFQYYEEEERQRGNFPDRFSGHQFPNYSSELNVNALLLGDSALYLCASSPLRRSQETQYFGPGTRLLVL.

Judged by abundance, this clonotype is medium-sized. The genes are TRBV29-1 and TRBJ1-1; unclear D gene. The length of the CDR3 is 13 residues. CDR1 and CDR2 from the germline V gene are SQVTM and ANQGSEA. V was pared by 3 bases and J by 4 bases, with 12 bases between. The CDR3 is CSVDEGIFTEAFF. The CDR3, as DNA: TGCAGCGTTGACGAAGGTATCTTCACTGAAGCTTTCTTT.

By frequency in the sample, this clonotype is medium-sized. V and J are TRBV13 and TRBJ1-1, with D perhaps TRBD1 (6 bases). Trimming removed 3 bases at V and 7 bases at J, with 15 bases between. Germline CDR1 PRHDT, CDR2 FYEKMQ (reference sequence). The CDR3 runs to 14 residues. CDR3 in amino acids: CASSFTEKGGEAFF. CDR3 DNA: TGTGCCAGCAGCTTTACAGAGAAAGGGGGTGAAGCTTTCTTT.

Details on this clonotype: A much larger clone lies a single base off, so this may be a read error. The chain couples TRBV27 to TRBJ1-1; no clear D gene. Germline-derived CDR1 and CDR2 are MNHEY and SMNVEV (reference sequence). The length of the CDR3 is 13 residues. Trimming took 6 bases from V and 0 from J, leaving 8 bases between them. DNA of the CDR3: TGTGCCAGCAGAAGAAATCTGAACACTGAAGCTTTCTTT. Its translation is CASRRNLNTEAFF.

The chain is built from TRBV7-2 and TRBJ1-6; the match to TRBD1 covers 11 bases. The junction had 1 base not matched to a gene; V was cut back by 1 base and J by 5 bases. The CDR3 sequence is 16 residues long. CDR1 is SGHTA, CDR2 FQGNSA, per germline. The CDR3 nucleotides read TGTGCCAGCAGCTTAGGGGACAGGGGGAATAATTCACCCCTCCACTTT. It specifies CASSLGDRGNNSPLHF.